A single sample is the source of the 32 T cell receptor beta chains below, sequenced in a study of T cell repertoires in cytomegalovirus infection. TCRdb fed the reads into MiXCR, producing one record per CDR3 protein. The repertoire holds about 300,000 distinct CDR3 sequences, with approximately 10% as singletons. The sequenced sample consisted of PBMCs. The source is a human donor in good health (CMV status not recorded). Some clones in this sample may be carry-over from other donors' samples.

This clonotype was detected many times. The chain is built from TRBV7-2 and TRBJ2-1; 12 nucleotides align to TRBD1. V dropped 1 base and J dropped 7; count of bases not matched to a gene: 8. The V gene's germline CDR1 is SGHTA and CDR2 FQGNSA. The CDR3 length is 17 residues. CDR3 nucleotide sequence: TGTGCCAGCAGCTTAGAGGGGACAGGGGGCTGGGGGAATGAGCAGTTCTTC. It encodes CASSLEGTGGWGNEQFF.

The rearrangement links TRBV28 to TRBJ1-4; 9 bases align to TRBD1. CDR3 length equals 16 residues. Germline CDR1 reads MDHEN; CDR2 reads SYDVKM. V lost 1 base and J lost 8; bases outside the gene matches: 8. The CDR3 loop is CASSLFLQGAAEKLFF. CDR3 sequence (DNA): TGTGCCAGCAGTTTATTCCTACAGGGGGCGGCAGAAAAACTGTTTTTT.

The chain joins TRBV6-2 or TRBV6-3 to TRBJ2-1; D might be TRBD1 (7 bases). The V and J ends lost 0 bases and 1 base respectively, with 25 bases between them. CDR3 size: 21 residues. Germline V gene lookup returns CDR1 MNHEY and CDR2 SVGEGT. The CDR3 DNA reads TGTGCCAGCAGTTACTCCTCCGGGACAGCTTCTAGCGTGACGTCCTACAATGAGCAGTTCTTC. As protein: CASSYSSGTASSVTSYNEQFF.

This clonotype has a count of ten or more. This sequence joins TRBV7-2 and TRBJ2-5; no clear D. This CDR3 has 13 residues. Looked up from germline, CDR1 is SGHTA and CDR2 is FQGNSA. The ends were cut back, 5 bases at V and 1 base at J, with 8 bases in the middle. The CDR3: CASSRPGQETQYF. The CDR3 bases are TGTGCCAGCAGCCGCCCGGGCCAAGAGACCCAGTACTTC. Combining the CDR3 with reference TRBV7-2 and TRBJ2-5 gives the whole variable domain GAGVSQSPSNKVTEKGKDVELRCDPISGHTALYWYRQSLGQGLEFLIYFQGNSAPDKSGLPSDRFSAERTGGSVSTLTIQRTQQEDSAVYLCASSRPGQETQYFGPGTRLLVL.

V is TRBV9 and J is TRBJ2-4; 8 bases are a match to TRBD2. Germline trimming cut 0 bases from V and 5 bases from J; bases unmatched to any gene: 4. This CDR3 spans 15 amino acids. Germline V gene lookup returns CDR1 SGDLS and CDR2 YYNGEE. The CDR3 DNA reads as TGTGCCAGCAGCGTAGAAGCGGGGGCCCAAAACATTCAGTACTTC. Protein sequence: CASSVEAGAQNIQYF. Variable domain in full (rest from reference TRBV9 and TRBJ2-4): DSGVTQTPKHLITATGQRVTLRCSPRSGDLSVYWYQQSLDQGLQFLIQYYNGEERAKGNILERFSAQQFPDLHSELNLSSLELGDSALYFCASSVEAGAQNIQYFGAGTRLSVL.

The CDR3 nucleotides are TGCAGTGCCCCTGACAGGGCGAGAGGTGAAAAACTGTTTTTT. Translating it yields CSAPDRARGEKLFF. The chain joins TRBV20-1 to TRBJ1-4; 7 bases match TRBD1. The ends lost 6 bases at V and 7 bases at J; junction bases unmatched: 11. The CDR3 consists of 14 residues. Germline V lookup: CDR1 DFQATT, CDR2 SNEGSKA (reference sequence).

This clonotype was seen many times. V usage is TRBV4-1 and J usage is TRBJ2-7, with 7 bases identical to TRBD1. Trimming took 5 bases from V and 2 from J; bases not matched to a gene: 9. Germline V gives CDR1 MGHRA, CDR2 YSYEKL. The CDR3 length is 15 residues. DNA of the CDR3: TGCGCCAGCAGCTTGAGCTGGACAGGTCCCTACGAGCAGTACGTC. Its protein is CASSLSWTGPYEQYV.

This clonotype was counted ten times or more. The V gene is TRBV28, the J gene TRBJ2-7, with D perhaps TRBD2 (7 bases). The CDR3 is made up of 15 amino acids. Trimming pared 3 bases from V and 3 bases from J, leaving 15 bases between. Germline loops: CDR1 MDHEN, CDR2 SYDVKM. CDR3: CASSFQGRAGYEQYV. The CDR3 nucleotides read TGTGCCAGCAGTTTTCAGGGGAGGGCGGGCTACGAGCAGTACGTC.

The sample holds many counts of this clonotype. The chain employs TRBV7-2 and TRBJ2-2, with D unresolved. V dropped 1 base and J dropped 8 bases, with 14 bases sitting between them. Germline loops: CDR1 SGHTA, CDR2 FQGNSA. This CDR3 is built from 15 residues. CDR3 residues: CASSLEGHTAGELFF. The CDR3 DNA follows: TGTGCCAGCAGCTTAGAGGGTCACACCGCGGGGGAGCTGTTTTTT.

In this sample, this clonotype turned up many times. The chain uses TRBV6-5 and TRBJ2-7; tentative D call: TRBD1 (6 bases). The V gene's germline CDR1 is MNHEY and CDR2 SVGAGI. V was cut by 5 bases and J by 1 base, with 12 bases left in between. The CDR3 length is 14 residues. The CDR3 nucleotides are TGTGCCAGCAGTACCCCGGGACATTCCTACGAGCAGTACTTC. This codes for CASSTPGHSYEQYF.

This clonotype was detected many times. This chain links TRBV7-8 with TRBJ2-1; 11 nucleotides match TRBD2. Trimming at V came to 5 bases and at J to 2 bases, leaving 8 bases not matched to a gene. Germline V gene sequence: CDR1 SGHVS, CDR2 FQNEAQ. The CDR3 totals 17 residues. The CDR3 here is CASSPTSGGSAYNEQFF. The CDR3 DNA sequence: TGTGCCAGCAGCCCCACTAGCGGGGGATCCGCCTACAATGAGCAGTTCTTC.

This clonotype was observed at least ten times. The CDR3 DNA is TGTGCCAGCAGTTTAGCCTGGGAGCAGTTCTTC. Its translation is CASSLAWEQFF. V and J are TRBV28 and TRBJ2-1; D gene ambiguous. CDR1 MDHEN and CDR2 SYDVKM come from the germline V gene. V was trimmed by 2 bases and J by 10 bases, leaving 6 bases between them. CDR3 length: 11 amino acids.

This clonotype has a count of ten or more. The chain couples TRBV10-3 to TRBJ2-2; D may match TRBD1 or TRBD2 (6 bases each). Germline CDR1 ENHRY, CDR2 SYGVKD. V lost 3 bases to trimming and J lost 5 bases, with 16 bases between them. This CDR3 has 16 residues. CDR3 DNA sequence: TGTGCCATCAGTGACCCCGGGGGCACCGGTACCGGGGAGCTGTTTTTT. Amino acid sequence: CAISDPGGTGTGELFF.

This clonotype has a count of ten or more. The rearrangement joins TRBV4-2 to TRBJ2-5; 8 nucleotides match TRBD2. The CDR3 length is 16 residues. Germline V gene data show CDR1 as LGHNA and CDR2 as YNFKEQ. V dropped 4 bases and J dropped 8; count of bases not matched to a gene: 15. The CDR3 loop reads CASSLMVTGGLDTQYF. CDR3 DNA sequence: TGTGCCAGCAGCCTTATGGTAACGGGGGGGCTGGATACCCAGTACTTC.

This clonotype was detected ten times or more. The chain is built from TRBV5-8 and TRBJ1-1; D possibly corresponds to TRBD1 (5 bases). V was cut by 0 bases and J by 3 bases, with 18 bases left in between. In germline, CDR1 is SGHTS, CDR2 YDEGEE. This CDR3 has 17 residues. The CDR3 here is CASSLDRRFGGYTEAFF. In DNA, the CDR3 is TGTGCCAGCAGCTTGGATCGCCGGTTCGGGGGGTACACTGAAGCTTTCTTT.

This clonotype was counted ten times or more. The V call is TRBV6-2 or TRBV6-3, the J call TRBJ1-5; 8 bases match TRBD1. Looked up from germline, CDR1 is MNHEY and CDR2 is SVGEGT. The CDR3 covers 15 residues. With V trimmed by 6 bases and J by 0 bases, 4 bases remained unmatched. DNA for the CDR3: TGTGCCAGCAGCTGGGGGACAGGTAGCAATCAGCCCCAGCATTTT. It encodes CASSWGTGSNQPQHF.

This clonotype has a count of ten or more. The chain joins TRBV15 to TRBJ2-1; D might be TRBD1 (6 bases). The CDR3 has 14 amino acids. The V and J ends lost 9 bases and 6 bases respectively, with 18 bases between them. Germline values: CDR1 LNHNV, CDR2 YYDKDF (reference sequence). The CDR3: CATLPTGTFNEQFF. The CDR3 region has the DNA TGTGCCACGCTACCTACCGGGACATTCAATGAGCAGTTCTTC.

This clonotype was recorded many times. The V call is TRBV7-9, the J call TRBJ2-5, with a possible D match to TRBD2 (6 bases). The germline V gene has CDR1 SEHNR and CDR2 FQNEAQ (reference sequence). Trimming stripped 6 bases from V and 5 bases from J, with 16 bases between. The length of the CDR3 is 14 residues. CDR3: CASSYKRAQETQYF. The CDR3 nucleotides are TGTGCCAGCAGTTATAAGCGGGCCCAGGAGACCCAGTACTTC.

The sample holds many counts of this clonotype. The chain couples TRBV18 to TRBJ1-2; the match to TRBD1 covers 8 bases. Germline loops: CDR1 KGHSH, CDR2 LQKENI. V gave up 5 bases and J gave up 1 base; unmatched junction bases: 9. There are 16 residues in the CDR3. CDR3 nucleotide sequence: TGTGCCAGCTCATCGGACCGGGACAGGAATAACTATGGCTACACCTTC. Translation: CASSSDRDRNNYGYTF.

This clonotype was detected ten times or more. CDR3 DNA sequence: TGTGCCAGCAGTCCTAGGATCCGGGGGGGGTTGAACACTGAAGCTTTCTTT. Residues: CASSPRIRGGLNTEAFF. The rearrangement links TRBV28 to TRBJ1-1; D is possibly TRBD1 (5 bases). The CDR3 contains 17 residues. V dropped 5 bases and J dropped 0 bases, with 19 bases sitting between them. The germline V gene encodes CDR1 MDHEN and CDR2 SYDVKM.

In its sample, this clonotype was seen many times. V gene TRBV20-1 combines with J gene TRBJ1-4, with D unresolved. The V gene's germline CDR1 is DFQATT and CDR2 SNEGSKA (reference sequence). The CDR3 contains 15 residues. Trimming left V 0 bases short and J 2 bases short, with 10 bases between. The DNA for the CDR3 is TGCAGTGCTAGAGATTCTCACGGGACTAATGAAAAACTGTTTTTT. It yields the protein CSARDSHGTNEKLFF.

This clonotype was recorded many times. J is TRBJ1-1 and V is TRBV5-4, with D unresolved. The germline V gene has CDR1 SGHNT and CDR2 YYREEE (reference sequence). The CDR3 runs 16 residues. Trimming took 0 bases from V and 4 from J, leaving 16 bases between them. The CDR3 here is CASSLEATRGSTEAFF. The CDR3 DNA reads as TGTGCCAGCAGCTTGGAGGCTACCAGAGGTAGCACTGAAGCTTTCTTT.

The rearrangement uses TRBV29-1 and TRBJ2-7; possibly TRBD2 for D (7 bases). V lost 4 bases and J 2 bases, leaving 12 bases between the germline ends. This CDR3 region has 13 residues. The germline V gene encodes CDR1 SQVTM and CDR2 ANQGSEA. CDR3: CSVGRGHTYEQYF. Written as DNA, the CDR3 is TGCAGCGTTGGGCGGGGGCACACCTACGAGCAGTACTTC.

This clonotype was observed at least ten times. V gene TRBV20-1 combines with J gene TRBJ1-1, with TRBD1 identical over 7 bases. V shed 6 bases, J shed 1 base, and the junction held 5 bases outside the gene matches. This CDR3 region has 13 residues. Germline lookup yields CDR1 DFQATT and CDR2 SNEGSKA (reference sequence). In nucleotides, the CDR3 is TGCAGTGCGGGGACAGCCTGGAACACTGAAGCTTTCTTT. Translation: CSAGTAWNTEAFF.

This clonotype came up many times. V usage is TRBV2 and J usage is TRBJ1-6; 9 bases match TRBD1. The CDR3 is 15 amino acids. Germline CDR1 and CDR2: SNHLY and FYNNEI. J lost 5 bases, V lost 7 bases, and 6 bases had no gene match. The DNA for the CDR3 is TGTGCCAGCAAAACGGACAGGGGCAATAATTCACCCCTCCACTTT. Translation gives CASKTDRGNNSPLHF.

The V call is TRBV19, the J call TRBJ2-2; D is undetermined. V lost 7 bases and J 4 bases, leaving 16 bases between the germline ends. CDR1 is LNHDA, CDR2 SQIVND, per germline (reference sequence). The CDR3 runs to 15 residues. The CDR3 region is CASTRATSSTGELFF. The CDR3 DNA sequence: TGTGCCAGTACCCGGGCCACCTCAAGCACCGGGGAGCTGTTTTTT.

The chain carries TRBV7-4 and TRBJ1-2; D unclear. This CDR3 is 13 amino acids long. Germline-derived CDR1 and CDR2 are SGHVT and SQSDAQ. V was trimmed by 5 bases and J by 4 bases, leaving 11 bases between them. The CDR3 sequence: CASSPSVFYGYTF. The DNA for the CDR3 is TGTGCCAGCAGCCCCTCCGTCTTCTATGGCTACACCTTC.

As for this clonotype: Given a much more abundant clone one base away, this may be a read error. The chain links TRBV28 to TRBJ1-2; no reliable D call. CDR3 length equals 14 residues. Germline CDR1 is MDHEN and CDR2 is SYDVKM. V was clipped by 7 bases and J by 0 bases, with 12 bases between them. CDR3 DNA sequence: TGTGCCAGCAATTTGGTATCAGCTAACTATGGCTACACCTTC. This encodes CASNLVSANYGYTF.

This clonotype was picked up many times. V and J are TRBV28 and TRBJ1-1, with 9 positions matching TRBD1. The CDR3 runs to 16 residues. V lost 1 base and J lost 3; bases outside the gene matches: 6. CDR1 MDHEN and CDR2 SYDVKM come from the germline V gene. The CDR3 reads CASSLSGQGGDTEAFF. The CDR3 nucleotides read TGTGCCAGCAGTTTATCGGGACAGGGAGGAGACACTGAAGCTTTCTTT.

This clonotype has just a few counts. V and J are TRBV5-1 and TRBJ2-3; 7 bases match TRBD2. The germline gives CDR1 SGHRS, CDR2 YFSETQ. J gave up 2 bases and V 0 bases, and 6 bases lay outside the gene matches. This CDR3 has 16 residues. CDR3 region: CASSLAATSTTDTQYF. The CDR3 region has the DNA TGCGCCAGCAGCTTGGCCGCGACTAGCACCACAGATACGCAGTATTTT.

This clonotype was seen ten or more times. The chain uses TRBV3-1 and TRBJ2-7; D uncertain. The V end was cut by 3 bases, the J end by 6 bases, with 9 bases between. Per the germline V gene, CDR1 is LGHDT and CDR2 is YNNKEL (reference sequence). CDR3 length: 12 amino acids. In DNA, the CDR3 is TGTGCCAGCAGCCATCCACTGGGCGAGCAGTACTTC. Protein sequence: CASSHPLGEQYF.

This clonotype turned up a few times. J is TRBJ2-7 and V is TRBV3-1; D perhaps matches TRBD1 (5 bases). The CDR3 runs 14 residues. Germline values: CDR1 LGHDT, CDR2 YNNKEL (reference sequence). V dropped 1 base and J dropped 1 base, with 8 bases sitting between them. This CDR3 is CASSQGTQSYEQYF. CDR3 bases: TGTGCCAGCAGCCAAGGGACACAATCCTACGAGCAGTACTTC.